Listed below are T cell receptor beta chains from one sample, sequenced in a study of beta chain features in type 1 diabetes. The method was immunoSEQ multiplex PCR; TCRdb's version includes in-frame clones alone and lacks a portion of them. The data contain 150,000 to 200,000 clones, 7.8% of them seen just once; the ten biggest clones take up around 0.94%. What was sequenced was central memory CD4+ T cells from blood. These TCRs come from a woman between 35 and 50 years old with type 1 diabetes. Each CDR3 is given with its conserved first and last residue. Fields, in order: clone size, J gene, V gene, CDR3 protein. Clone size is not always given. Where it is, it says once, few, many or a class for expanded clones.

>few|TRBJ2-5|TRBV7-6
CASSSSRETQYF
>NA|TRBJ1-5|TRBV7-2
CASSLRGDMGNQPQHF
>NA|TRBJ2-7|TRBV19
CASSAYQDYEQYF
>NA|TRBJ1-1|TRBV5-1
CASSVDMNTEAFF
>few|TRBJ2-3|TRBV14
CASSRGLAYTDTQYF
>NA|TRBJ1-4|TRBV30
CAWGPEGDEKLFF
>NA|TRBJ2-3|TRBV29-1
CSVEEIERDTQYF
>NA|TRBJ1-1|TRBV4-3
CASSNKDNEAFF
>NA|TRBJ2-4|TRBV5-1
CASSTGAKNIQYF
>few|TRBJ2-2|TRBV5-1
CASSFGQRDTGELFF
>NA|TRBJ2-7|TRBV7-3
CASSPHTGAEQYF
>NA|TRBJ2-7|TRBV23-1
CASSQSGLAGVHEQYF
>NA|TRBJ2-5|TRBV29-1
CSVDPGQGGETQYF
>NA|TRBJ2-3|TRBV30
CAWGWSRVDTQYF
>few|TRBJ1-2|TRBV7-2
CASSFGTGGNGYTF
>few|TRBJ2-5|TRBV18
CASSPLGAQETQYF
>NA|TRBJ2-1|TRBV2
CASSPQGKGYNEQFF
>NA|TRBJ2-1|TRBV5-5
CASSLKAGEGRGQFF
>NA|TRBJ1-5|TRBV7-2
CASSLTGGGGSNQPQHF
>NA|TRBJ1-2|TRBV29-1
CSVQEDGYTF
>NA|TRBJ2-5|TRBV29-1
CSVAHKGGETQYF
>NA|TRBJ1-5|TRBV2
CASSLGPRIQPQHF
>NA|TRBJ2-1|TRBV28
CASSLTGGGQGNEQFF
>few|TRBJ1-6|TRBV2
CASSATTRRNSPLHF
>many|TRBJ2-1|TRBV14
CASSQNRFREQFF
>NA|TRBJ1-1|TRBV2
CASSEYRANTEAFF
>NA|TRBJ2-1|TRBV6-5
CASSYSLSNEQFF
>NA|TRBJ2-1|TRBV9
CASSLTSGPYNEQFF
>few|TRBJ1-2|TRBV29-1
CSVEKDSYGYTF
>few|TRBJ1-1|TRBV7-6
CASSLASTGTEAFF
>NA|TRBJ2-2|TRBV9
CASSTGTGSTGELFF
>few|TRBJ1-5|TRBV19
CASSIGGFGDQPQHF
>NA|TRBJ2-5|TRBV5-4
CASSLSGKPSQETQYF
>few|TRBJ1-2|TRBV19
CASMRRSVPYGYTF
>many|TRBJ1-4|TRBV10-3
CAISESGGKLFF
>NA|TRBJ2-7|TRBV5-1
CASSPDYVASYEQYF
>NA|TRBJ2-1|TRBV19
CASRSSSYNEQFF
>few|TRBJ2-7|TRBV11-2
CASSAGQGAGEQYF
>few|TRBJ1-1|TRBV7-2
CASTVNVRTEAFF
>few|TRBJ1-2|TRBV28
CASTSRGNYGYTF
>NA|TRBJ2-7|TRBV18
CASSPTPGLDYEQYF
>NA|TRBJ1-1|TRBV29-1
CSVAGTGKRNTEAFF
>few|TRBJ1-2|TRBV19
CASSTLHSNYGYTF
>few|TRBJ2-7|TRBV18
CASSPPGRGVAYEQYF
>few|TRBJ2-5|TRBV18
CASSPPGQGTQETQYF
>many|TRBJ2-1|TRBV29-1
CSSEPHGTNLRFF
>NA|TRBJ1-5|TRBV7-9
CASSLVTADQPQHF
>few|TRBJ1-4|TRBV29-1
CSVEGRRADEKLFF
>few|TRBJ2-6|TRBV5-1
CASSLGGSTGSSGANVLTF
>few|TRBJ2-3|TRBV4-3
CASSLAWNPADTQYF
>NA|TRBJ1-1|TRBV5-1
CASSLDGQGPLNTEAFF
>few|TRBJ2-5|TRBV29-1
CSVELGGSRETQYF
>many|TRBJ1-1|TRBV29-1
CSARNTEAFF
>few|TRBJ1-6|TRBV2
CASKTSSYNSPLHF
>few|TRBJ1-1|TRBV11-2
CASSFNMGQGEAFF
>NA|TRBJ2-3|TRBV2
CASSSQVSDTQYF
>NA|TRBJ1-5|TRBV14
CASSLSHSNQPQHF